This paragraph reports one TCR beta chain. Its antigen remains unidentified. The data were obtained in a study of response to subunit inactivated influenza vaccine. TCRdb itself ran the RT-PCR reads through MiXCR, one entry per CDR3 protein. There are under 550,000 distinct CDR3 sequences in the sample; approximately 7.2% occur only once, and roughly 13% lies in the top ten. Study findings and constraints: Few additional T cells are recruited per seasonal influenza vaccination, authors suggested.

The CDR3 loop spans 14 amino acids. CDR1 and CDR2 (germline): LGHDT, YNNKEL (reference sequence). The ends were cut back, 1 base at V and 8 bases at J, with 12 bases in the middle. This rearrangement joins TRBV3-1 to TRBJ2-1; D not certain. The receptor's source is a man in his fifties or sixties who received an inactivated influenza vaccine. Material: PBMCs from blood, obtained around 25 months after vaccination. The CDR3 loop reads CASSQGGLRDEQFF. CDR3 nucleotide sequence: TGTGCCAGCAGCCAAGGTGGGCTTAGGGATGAGCAGTTCTTC.